The clone carrying this TCR beta chain turned up a few times. Its antigen is not known. The record originates from a study of blood T cells in healthy people across ages. Study conclusions and caveats: Estimates drawn from one million T cells were deemed to understate diversity. Comparison with aged donors showed that long-lived donors had more naive CD4+ cells and higher diversity.

V was trimmed by 0 bases and J by 1 base, leaving 17 bases between them. The CDR3 has 18 amino acids. Germline V gives CDR1 SGDLS, CDR2 YYNGEE. Then a second PCR, running about 7 to 11 cycles, was carried out with a sample-barcoded 5' primer and a J-beta primer mix. From the 5' RACE reads, TCRdb called clonotypes with MiXCR, one entry per CDR3 protein. The repertoire holds more than 700,000 distinct CDR3 sequences, with about 53% as singletons. This chain connects TRBV9 to TRBJ2-1, with a weak D call TRBD2 (6 bases). The TCR comes from a man aged 80 or over in good health. Sequencing was done on a sample of blood. Here the CDR3 DNA reads TGTGCCAGCAGCGTAGATTTTAGTTGGCGGGATTCCTACAATGAGCAGTTCTTC. It codes for CASSVDFSWRDSYNEQFF.